This TCR beta chain was sequenced during a study of early T cells in non-severe SARS-CoV-2 infection. Study background: Sequenced material consisted of bulk RNA (from unsorted whole blood), and chains were unpaired.

V was pared by 3 bases and J by 4 bases, with 2 bases between. CDR3 length: 11 residues. The protocol attached unique molecular identifiers to individual cDNA molecules. TCRdb fed the 5' RACE reads into MiXCR, producing one record per CDR3 protein. Seen here are tens of thousands of distinct CDR3 sequences, around 5% observed once, and the top ten hold 30%. This TCR came from an adult who was a healthcare worker with PCR-confirmed SARS-CoV-2 infection or an uninfected control (not recorded which). Sequencing was performed on whole blood. V usage is TRBV12-3 or TRBV12-4 and J usage is TRBJ2-3; D call uncertain. In DNA, the CDR3 is TGTGCCAGCAGTTTCCCAGATACGCAGTATTTT. Translated: CASSFPDTQYF.